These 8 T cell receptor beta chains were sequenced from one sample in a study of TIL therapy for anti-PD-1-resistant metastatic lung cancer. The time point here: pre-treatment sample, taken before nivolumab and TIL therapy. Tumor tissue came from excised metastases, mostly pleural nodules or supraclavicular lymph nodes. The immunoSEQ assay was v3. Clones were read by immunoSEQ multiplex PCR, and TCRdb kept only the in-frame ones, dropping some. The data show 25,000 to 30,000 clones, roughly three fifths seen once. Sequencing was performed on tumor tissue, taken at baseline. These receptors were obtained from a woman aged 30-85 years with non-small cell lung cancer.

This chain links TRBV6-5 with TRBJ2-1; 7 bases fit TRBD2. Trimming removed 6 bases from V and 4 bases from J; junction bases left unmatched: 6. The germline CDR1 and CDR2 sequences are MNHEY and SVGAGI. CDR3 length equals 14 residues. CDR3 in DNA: TGTGCCAGCAGACCAGCGGGACGGTACAATGAGCAGTTCTTC. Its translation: CASRPAGRYNEQFF.

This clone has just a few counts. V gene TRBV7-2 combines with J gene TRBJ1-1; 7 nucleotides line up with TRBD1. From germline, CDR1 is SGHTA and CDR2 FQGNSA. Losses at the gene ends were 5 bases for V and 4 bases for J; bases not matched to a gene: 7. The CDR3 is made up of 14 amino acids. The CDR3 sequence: CASSPQAGGTEAFF. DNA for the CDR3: TGTGCCAGCAGCCCACAGGCAGGGGGCACTGAAGCTTTCTTT.

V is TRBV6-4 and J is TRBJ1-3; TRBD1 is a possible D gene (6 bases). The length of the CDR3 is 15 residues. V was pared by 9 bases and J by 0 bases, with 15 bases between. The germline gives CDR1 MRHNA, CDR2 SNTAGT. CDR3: CARVPDSVSGNTIYF. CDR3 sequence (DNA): TGTGCCAGAGTCCCGGACAGTGTCTCTGGAAACACCATATATTTT.

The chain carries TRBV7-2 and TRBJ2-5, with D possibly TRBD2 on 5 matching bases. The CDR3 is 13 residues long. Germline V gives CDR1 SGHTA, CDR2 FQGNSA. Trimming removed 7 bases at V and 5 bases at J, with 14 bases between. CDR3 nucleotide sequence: TGTGCCAGCACCTTGACCCGCGGGGAGACCCAGTACTTC. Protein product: CASTLTRGETQYF. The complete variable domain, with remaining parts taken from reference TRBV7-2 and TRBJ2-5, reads GAGVSQSPSNKVTEKGKDVELRCDPISGHTALYWYRQSLGQGLEFLIYFQGNSAPDKSGLPSDRFSAERTGGSVSTLTIQRTQQEDSAVYLCASTLTRGETQYFGPGTRLLVL.

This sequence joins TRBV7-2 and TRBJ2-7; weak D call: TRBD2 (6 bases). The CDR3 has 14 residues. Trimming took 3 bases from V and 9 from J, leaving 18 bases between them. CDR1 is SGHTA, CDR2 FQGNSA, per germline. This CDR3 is CASSFWAGSSAQYF. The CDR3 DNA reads TGTGCCAGCAGCTTCTGGGCGGGATCCTCCGCGCAGTACTTC.

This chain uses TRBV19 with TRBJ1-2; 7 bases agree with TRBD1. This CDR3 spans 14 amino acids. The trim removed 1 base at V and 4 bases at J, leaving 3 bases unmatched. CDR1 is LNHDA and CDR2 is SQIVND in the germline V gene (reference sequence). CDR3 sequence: CASSIGGDSYGYTF. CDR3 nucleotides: TGTGCCAGTAGTATAGGTGGGGACAGCTATGGCTACACCTTC.

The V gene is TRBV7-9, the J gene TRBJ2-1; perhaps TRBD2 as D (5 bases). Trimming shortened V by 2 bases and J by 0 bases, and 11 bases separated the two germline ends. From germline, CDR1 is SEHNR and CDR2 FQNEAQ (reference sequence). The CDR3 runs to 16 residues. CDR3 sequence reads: CASSLFLGNSYNEQFF. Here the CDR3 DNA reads TGTGCCAGCAGCTTATTCCTCGGGAACTCCTACAATGAGCAGTTCTTC.

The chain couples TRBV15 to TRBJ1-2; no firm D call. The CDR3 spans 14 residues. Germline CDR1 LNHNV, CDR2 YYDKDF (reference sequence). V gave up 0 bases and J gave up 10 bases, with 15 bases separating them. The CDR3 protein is CATSRDRNRVDYTF. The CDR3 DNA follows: TGTGCCACCAGCAGAGATCGGAATAGGGTCGACTACACCTTC.